This T cell receptor beta chain was profiled in a study of siplizumab effects on memory and regulatory T cells. The germline gives CDR1 LGHNT, CDR2 FRNRAP. Trimming stripped 1 base from V and 2 bases from J, with 9 bases between. The CDR3 has 14 amino acids. The repertoire was sequenced with immunoSEQ multiplex PCR; TCRdb's copy has only in-frame clones and lacks some. The table lists some 100,000 clones, about 94% of them singletons, with approximately 1.5% in the top ten. This sequence was found in a human donor in good health. V usage is TRBV12-5 and J usage is TRBJ2-7; a possible D gene is TRBD1 (5 bases). What was sequenced was non-Treg CD4+ T cells sorted from blood. CDR3: CASGLDRPPYEQYF. For the CDR3, the DNA is TGTGCTAGTGGTTTGGACAGGCCGCCCTACGAGCAGTACTTC.